A single T cell receptor (beta chain) is shown here with its context. Its antigen target is currently unknown. Base-call qualities are not available, and no considerably larger clone is one nucleotide away. Germline trimming: 5 bases from V, 10 bases from J; junction bases outside gene matches: 12. For CDR1 and CDR2, the germline V gene lists SGHRS and YFSETQ. From the cysteine through the phenylalanine, the CDR3 covers 15 amino acids. The retained sequence is limited to the CDR3, 45 bases, with the frame set at the first base. This record comes from a study of blood T cell repertoires in COVID-19 (dated by TCRdb to 2018 to 2020). Describing the broader study: The collaborator samples originated in the United States, Italy and Spain and spanned the acute and convalescent phases of COVID-19. The prospective study material was composed of cDNA or gDNA derived from T cells, B-cell-depleted T cells, or PBMCs. A freely available public database, intended as a resource for researchers studying the immune response to SARS-CoV-2, is where the repertoires were released. The samples were drawn from the first 160 participants of the ongoing ImmuneRACE study and from over a thousand subjects provided by 6 global collaborators. The sample metadata nearly always contained a de-identified subject ID, COVID-19 status, age in years and sex. Where available, HLA class I and class II types were obtained from metadata supplied by the sample provider rather than from assay-based typing. Subjects who had been exposed to COVID-19, were actively infected with it, or had recovered from it provided the deeply sampled blood TCRbeta repertoires that made up the dataset.

Whole blood was collected in K2EDTA tubes by collaborating institutions according to the institutions' own protocols. Collaborator samples were shipped for TCRbeta analysis as frozen whole blood, isolated PBMCs, or DNA extracted from either sample type. General study outcomes and caveats: Clinical and demographic metadata were provided uncurated, with the amount varying by source and participant.

TCRbeta CDR3 regions were amplified from genomic DNA by means of the immunoSEQ Assay, a bias-controlled multiplex PCR. As for the authors' bioinformatics: The number of nucleated cells in each sample was estimated from the amplification of reference gene primers within the assay. To quantify the absolute abundance of each unique TCRbeta CDR3 rearrangement, sequence reads were collapsed and filtered. For each sample, productive Simpson clonality was calculated by taking the square root of Simpson's diversity index across productive rearrangements. TCRdb obtained this table from immuneACCESS and retained in-frame rearrangements with V and J assigned. These tables miss some clones; where compared with another copy, unresolved V genes account for less than half of the shortfall, and the remainder is unexplained. From that table come the V and J calls and clone size; the DNA was used to work out D and trimming. The sample includes over 350,000 clones, with around 88% observed a single time. 4% to 5.5% of the sample lies in the top ten.

The sample was peripheral blood. The chain uses TRBV5-1 and TRBJ1-6; 7 bases in between match TRBD1. The sequence was collected from a young woman with acute or convalescent COVID-19. The CDR3 reads as follows: CASSQITGARSPLHF. The nucleotide sequence reads as follows: TGCGCCAGCAGTCAGATCACAGGGGCTCGATCACCCCTCCACTTT.